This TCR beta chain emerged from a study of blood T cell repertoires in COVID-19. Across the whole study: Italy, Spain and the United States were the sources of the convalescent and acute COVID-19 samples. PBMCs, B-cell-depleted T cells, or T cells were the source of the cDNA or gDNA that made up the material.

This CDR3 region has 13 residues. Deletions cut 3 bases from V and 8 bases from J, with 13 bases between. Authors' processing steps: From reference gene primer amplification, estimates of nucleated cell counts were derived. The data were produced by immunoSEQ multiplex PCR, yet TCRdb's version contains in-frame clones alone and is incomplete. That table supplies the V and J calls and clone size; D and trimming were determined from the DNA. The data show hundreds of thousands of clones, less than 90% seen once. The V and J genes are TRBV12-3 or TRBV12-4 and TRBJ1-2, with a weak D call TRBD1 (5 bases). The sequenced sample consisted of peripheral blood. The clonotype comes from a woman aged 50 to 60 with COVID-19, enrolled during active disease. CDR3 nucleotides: TGTGCCAGCAGTTTTGGGGGGAGGTTAGGCTACACCTTC. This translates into CASSFGGRLGYTF.